The 24 T cell receptor beta chains given below trace back to one sample, sequenced in a study of CD8+CD57+ T cells in acquired aplastic anemia. The use of genomic DNA as template underpinned the TCR beta VDJ and CDR3 profiling. TCRdb processed the reads anew with MiXCR; each CDR3 protein has one entry. The data contain fewer than 250,000 distinct CDR3 sequences, more than 45% of them singletons. The sequenced patients had an expansion of CD8+CD57+ cells seen by flow cytometry. The sequenced sample was sorted CD4+, CD8+, or CD8+CD57+ T cells (not recorded which) from PBMCs. The receptors originated from a human donor with aplastic anemia.

The chain couples TRBV7-9 to TRBJ2-7; 8 nucleotides line up with TRBD1. Germline loops: CDR1 SEHNR, CDR2 FQNEAQ (reference sequence). The CDR3 is made up of 13 amino acids. V was pared by 8 bases and J by 5 bases, with 8 bases of the junction left unmatched. CDR3 nucleotides: TGTGCCAGCGCTCCACAGGGGGTCGACGAGCAGTACTTC. Translated, it gives CASAPQGVDEQYF.

This clonotype was observed at least ten times. The CDR3 nucleotides are TGTGCCAGCAGTTACCTTTTTATCGTGGCGGGCACCTTC. It specifies CASSYLFIVAGTF. J is TRBJ1-2 and V is TRBV6-6; no reliable D call. This CDR3 is 13 amino acids long. Germline CDR1 is MNHNY and CDR2 is SVGAGI (reference sequence). Trimming removed 2 bases at V and 13 bases at J, with 17 bases between.

This clonotype was detected only once. This chain joins TRBV7-2 and TRBJ2-7; D perhaps matches TRBD1 (6 bases). Germline CDR1 reads SGHTA; CDR2 reads FQGNSA. The CDR3 extends over 16 amino acids. Trimming stripped 1 base from V and 2 bases from J, with 15 bases between. CDR3 residues: CASSLDGQRLTYEQYF. CDR3 coding DNA: TGTGCCAGCAGCTTAGACGGACAGCGTCTAACCTACGAGCAGTACTTC.

This clonotype was recorded a few times. The genes are TRBV6-5 and TRBJ2-5, with TRBD2 as a possible D gene (6 bases). The ends were cut back, 6 bases at V and 1 base at J, with 15 bases in the middle. Germline CDR1 and CDR2: MNHEY and SVGAGI. There are 15 residues in the CDR3. In DNA, the CDR3 is TGTGCCAGCAGCCCCCTGGGGGGTCTCCAAGAGACCCAGTACTTC. Amino acid sequence: CASSPLGGLQETQYF.

V is TRBV7-2 and J is TRBJ2-7; D is possibly TRBD2 (6 bases). In germline, CDR1 is SGHTA, CDR2 FQGNSA. The CDR3 totals 16 residues. Trimming stripped 2 bases from V and 2 bases from J, with 16 bases between. DNA for the CDR3: TGTGCCAGCAGCTTAAGCGTGGGGACGGGGGCCTACGAGCAGTACTTC. This sequence encodes CASSLSVGTGAYEQYF.

The J gene is TRBJ2-1, the V gene TRBV2, with D unresolved. The CDR3 runs 14 residues. Trimming removed 5 bases from V and 2 bases from J, with 10 bases in between. Per germline, CDR1 SNHLY and CDR2 FYNNEI. CDR3 bases: TGTGCCAGCAGTTCCTTGCCAGCCTACAATGAGCAGTTCTTC. It is translated as CASSSLPAYNEQFF.

The chain recombines TRBV5-1 with TRBJ2-7, with 7 bases lining up with TRBD1. The V segment lost 5 bases and the J segment 2 bases; nucleotides outside the gene matches: 7. The CDR3 is 14 residues long. CDR1 SGHRS and CDR2 YFSETQ come from the germline V gene. The CDR3 DNA reads as TGCGCCAGCAGACAGGGGACACCCCCCTACGAGCAGTACTTC. As protein: CASRQGTPPYEQYF.

This clonotype was seen at least ten times. This rearrangement joins TRBV7-3 to TRBJ2-1, with a tentative D call TRBD2 (6 bases). Germline values: CDR1 SGHTA, CDR2 FQGTGA. The CDR3 totals 17 residues. Between the trimmed V and J ends, which lost 5 bases and 6 bases, there was a span of 23 bases. CDR3 nucleotides: TGTGCCAGCAGCCCAACGTACCGGGACTCAAAAGGCAATGAGCAGTTCTTC. Encoded protein: CASSPTYRDSKGNEQFF.

The chain carries TRBV12-3 or TRBV12-4 and TRBJ2-7; no reliable D call. The CDR3 length is 15 residues. Trimming took 3 bases from V and 4 from J, leaving 16 bases between them. The CDR3 loop reads CASSFKGRGWYEQYF. The CDR3 DNA reads as TGTGCCAGCAGTTTTAAAGGTCGAGGCTGGTACGAGCAGTACTTC.

The chain's CDR3 is CATSDPTSGAYEQYF. CDR3 nucleotide sequence: TGTGCCACCAGTGACCCGACTAGCGGGGCCTACGAGCAGTACTTC. The rearrangement links TRBV24-1 to TRBJ2-7; 11 bases fit TRBD2. The V segment lost 4 bases and the J segment 2 bases; nucleotides outside the gene matches: 3. The germline CDR1 and CDR2 sequences are KGHDR and SFDVKD. This CDR3 comprises 15 residues.

Concerning this clonotype itself: This could be a read error, since a much larger clone is one nucleotide away. The rearrangement links TRBV19 to TRBJ1-3, with D possibly being TRBD1 (5 bases). The V end lost 5 bases, the J end lost 0 bases, and 14 bases lay between the germline ends. This CDR3 region has 16 residues. Germline CDR1 LNHDA, CDR2 SQIVND (reference sequence). The DNA for the CDR3 is TGTGCCAGTAGTCCTCGGACACGGGGCTCTGGAAACACCATATATTTT. Translated: CASSPRTRGSGNTIYF. Drawing the rest from reference TRBV19 and TRBJ1-3, the complete variable domain is DGGITQSPKYLFRKEGQNVTLSCEQNLNHDAMYWYRQDPGQGLRLIYYSQIVNDFQKGDIAEGYSVSREKKESFPLTVTSAQKNPTAFYLCASSPRTRGSGNTIYFGEGSWLTVV.

The chain recombines TRBV6-1 with TRBJ2-7; no firm D call. The ends were cut back, 7 bases at V and 4 bases at J, with 5 bases in the middle. The CDR3 has 10 amino acids. The germline CDR1 and CDR2 sequences are MNHNS and SASEGT. CDR3 in amino acids: CASKHYEQYF. The CDR3 DNA sequence: TGTGCCAGCAAGCATTACGAGCAGTACTTC.

The chain has TRBV10-2 and TRBJ2-7, with D possibly matching TRBD2 (6 bases). This CDR3 region has 19 residues. V lost 7 bases to trimming and J lost 3 bases, with 31 bases between them. CDR1 is WSHSY and CDR2 is SAAADI in the germline V gene. DNA for the CDR3: TGCGCCAGCATCAATAAGGTGCTAGCGCCCCCTCCACCAATCTACGAGCAGTACTTC. This translates into CASINKVLAPPPPIYEQYF.

Concerning this clonotype itself: Mismatch with germline at one junction end may stem from a read error. The J gene is TRBJ1-6, the V gene TRBV9; D might be TRBD1 (5 bases). The CDR3 is made up of 14 amino acids. Germline values: CDR1 SGDLS, CDR2 YYNGEE. CDR3 nucleotides: TGCGCCAGCAGCCAGAGAGGGGCGAACTCACCCCTCCACTTT. As protein: CASSQRGANSPLHF.

This clonotype was detected ten times or more. The V call is TRBV24-1, the J call TRBJ1-2; TRBD1 matches 10 bases. Trimming cost V 7 bases and J 7 bases; bases outside gene matches: 14. The CDR3 is made up of 16 amino acids. Germline CDR1 reads KGHDR; CDR2 reads SFDVKD. CDR3 loop: CATSSSRDRGRGGYTF. CDR3 nucleotides: TGTGCCACCAGCTCAAGCCGGGACAGGGGACGGGGTGGCTACACCTTC.

This clonotype has only a few counts. The J gene is TRBJ1-3, the V gene TRBV12-3 or TRBV12-4; D gene ambiguous. The ends were cut back, 0 bases at V and 4 bases at J, with 4 bases in the middle. This CDR3 comprises 13 residues. The CDR3 nucleotides are TGTGCCAGCAGTTTAGCGTCAGGAAACACCATATATTTT. This codes for CASSLASGNTIYF.

About this clonotype itself: The germline gene is not matched at one end of the junction; a read error may be the cause. The chain recombines TRBV15 with TRBJ2-1; TRBD1 matches at 8 bases. This CDR3 spans 16 amino acids. Germline V CDR1 and CDR2: LNHNV, YYDKDF (reference sequence). The CDR3 here is CASSKDRTGNYNEQFF. CDR3 DNA sequence: TGTGCCAGCAGCAAAGATCGGACAGGGAACTACAATGAGCAGTTCTTC.

The chain joins TRBV7-8 to TRBJ2-1, with 11 bases identical to TRBD2. The germline V gene has CDR1 SGHVS and CDR2 FQNEAQ. This CDR3 has 19 residues. The V gene end was trimmed by 3 bases and the J gene end by 4 bases; junction bases not matched to a gene: 14. The CDR3 loop is CASSFFSGVSGGAYNEQFF. The DNA of the CDR3 is TGTGCCAGCAGCTTTTTCTCTGGGGTTAGCGGGGGGGCGTACAATGAGCAGTTCTTC.

This clonotype was recorded a few times. The rearrangement links TRBV27 to TRBJ2-1; TRBD2 matches 10 bases. Germline values: CDR1 MNHEY, CDR2 SMNVEV (reference sequence). Losses at the gene ends were 6 bases for V and 7 bases for J; bases not matched to a gene: 18. The CDR3 consists of 18 residues. CDR3 sequence (DNA): TGTGCCAGCAGCTCAAGATCTAGCGGGAGAAGACCGGGGAATGAGCAGTTCTTC. It codes for CASSSRSSGRRPGNEQFF.

The chain recombines TRBV6-6 with TRBJ1-1, with no clear D. The germline V gene has CDR1 MNHNY and CDR2 SVGAGI (reference sequence). Deletions cut 2 bases from V and 7 bases from J, with 5 bases between. The CDR3 is 11 residues long. In DNA form, the CDR3 reads TGTGCCAGCAGTTACCAGTTTGAAGCTTTCTTT. Protein sequence: CASSYQFEAFF.

The rearrangement joins TRBV7-2 to TRBJ1-6; possible D gene TRBD1, 5 bases. This CDR3 region has 14 residues. Looked up from germline, CDR1 is SGHTA and CDR2 is FQGNSA. Trimming stripped 4 bases from V and 4 bases from J, with 8 bases between. CDR3 nucleotides: TGTGCCAGCAGCTCCAGGGAATATAATTCACCCCTCCACTTT. Residues: CASSSREYNSPLHF.

A note on this clonotype: The conserved final phenylalanine or tryptophan is absent from the CDR3, which likely points to a read error. J is TRBJ1-5 and V is TRBV4-2; no clear D. Per the germline V gene, CDR1 is LGHNA and CDR2 is YNFKEQ. The V end was cut by 4 bases, the J end by 1 base, with 11 bases between. The CDR3 consists of 15 residues. DNA for the CDR3: TGTGCCAGCAGCCCCGGGCTGGCGAGCAATCAGCCCCAGCATCTT. As protein: CASSPGLASNQPQHL.

The rearrangement links TRBV7-2 to TRBJ1-1, with D unclear. The CDR3 consists of 14 residues. CDR1 is SGHTA and CDR2 is FQGNSA in the germline V gene. The ends were cut back, 3 bases at V and 2 bases at J, with 10 bases in the middle. For the CDR3, the DNA is TGTGCCAGCAGCTTCCTTATGGGAAACACTGAAGCTTTCTTT. It yields the protein CASSFLMGNTEAFF.

The CDR3 loop reads CASSPVAAEETQYF. As DNA, the CDR3 is TGTGCCAGCAGCCCCGTAGCAGCGGAAGAGACCCAGTACTTC. The V call is TRBV14, the J call TRBJ2-5; TRBD2 might be the D (5 bases). The V and J ends lost 4 bases and 3 bases respectively, with 12 bases between them. This CDR3 has 14 residues. Germline-derived CDR1 and CDR2 are SGHDN and FVKESK.